The rows below give T cell receptor beta chains drawn from one sample of a study of Graves' ophthalmopathy and Graves' hyperthyroidism. Each CDR3 protein gets one entry after TCRdb re-called the multiplex PCR reads with MiXCR. The sample includes over a million distinct CDR3 sequences, 36% seen only once; the top ten take 11%. Sequenced: peripheral blood or thyroid tissue (not recorded which). Every receptor here comes from an adult man with Graves' hyperthyroidism. The CDR3 runs from the conserved cysteine through the conserved F or W. The D gene is left open where the match is weak. Rows may omit the clone size; those that give it use once, few, many or a size class.

len,j_gene,abundance,v_gene,d_gene,CDR3aa,CDR3nt
15,TRBJ1-2,NA,TRBV10-2,NA,CASSEGRRSTYGYTF,TGCGCCAGCAGTGAGGGACGCAGGAGCACCTATGGCTACACCTTC
12,TRBJ2-2,NA,TRBV20-1,NA,CSVETSTGELFF,TGCAGTGTTGAGACATCAACCGGGGAGCTGTTTTTT
12,TRBJ1-2,many,TRBV29-1,TRBD1,CSVETSGGSYTF,TGCAGCGTTGAAACCTCAGGGGGAAGCTACACCTTC
14,TRBJ2-7,many,TRBV19,TRBD1,CASTPAGGFDEQYF,TGTGCCAGTACACCGGCAGGGGGCTTCGACGAGCAGTACTTC
15,TRBJ1-4,NA,TRBV7-9,NA,CASSLGGRVWEKLFF,TGTGCCAGCAGCTTAGGAGGGAGGGTGTGGGAGAAACTGTTTTTT
16,TRBJ1-4,NA,TRBV29-1,TRBD1,CSVDTGTGGTNEKLFF,TGCAGCGTTGATACCGGGACAGGGGGTACTAATGAAAAACTGTTTTTT
19,TRBJ2-3,few,TRBV15,TRBD1,CATSRGQGVVGQTGDTQYF,TGTGCCACCAGCAGAGGACAGGGAGTGGTGGGACAAACTGGAGATACGCAGTATTTT
19,TRBJ2-2,few,TRBV6-5,TRBD2,CASRNAGLAGGAYTGELFF,TGTGCCAGTAGAAACGCGGGACTAGCGGGAGGAGCATACACCGGGGAGCTGTTTTTT
15,TRBJ1-5,few,TRBV30,TRBD1,CAWTPDRGRNQPQHF,TGTGCCTGGACACCGGACAGGGGGCGGAATCAGCCCCAGCATTTT
17,TRBJ2-3,once,TRBV29-1,TRBD2,CSYPPPSGRTSTDTQYF,TGCAGTTACCCGCCTCCAAGCGGGAGGACTAGCACAGATACGCAGTATTTT
12,TRBJ2-6,NA,TRBV7-3,NA,CATGFGANVLTF,TGTGCCACAGGGTTCGGGGCCAACGTCCTGACTTTC
14,TRBJ2-7,NA,TRBV25-1,TRBD2,CASRGRGTSYEQYF,TGTGCCAGCAGGGGGAGGGGTACCTCCTACGAGCAGTACTTC
14,TRBJ1-5,many,TRBV12-3/TRBV12-4,NA,CASSFGVGLQPQHF,TGTGCCAGCAGTTTCGGGGTAGGTTTACAGCCCCAGCATTTT
16,TRBJ2-7,few,TRBV5-1,NA,CASSLGGTSYAGEQYF,TGCGCCAGCAGCTTGGGAGGGACTTCCTATGCGGGCGAGCAGTACTTC
16,TRBJ1-1,many,TRBV7-9,NA,CASSLFRGDMNTEAFF,TGTGCCAGCAGCTTATTTAGGGGGGATATGAACACTGAAGCTTTCTTT
13,TRBJ2-1,NA,TRBV24-1,TRBD2,CATSDPRLAGRFF,TGTGCCACCAGTGACCCCCGACTAGCCGGGCGGTTCTTC
13,TRBJ2-7,few,TRBV5-1,TRBD1,CASSRTGVDEQYF,TGCGCCAGCAGCAGGACAGGGGTGGACGAGCAGTACTTC
15,TRBJ2-2,few,TRBV7-8,NA,CASSFSYPNTGELFF,TGTGCCAGCAGCTTTTCCTATCCGAACACCGGGGAGCTGTTTTTT
14,TRBJ1-4,NA,TRBV5-4,NA,CASSSQGGLEKLFF,TGTGCCAGCAGCTCACAGGGAGGCCTTGAAAAACTGTTTTTT
17,TRBJ2-2,few,TRBV12-3/TRBV12-4,TRBD2,CASSALRSGSLTGELFF,TGTGCCAGCAGCGCCCTTAGAAGCGGGAGTTTAACCGGGGAGCTGTTTTTT
16,TRBJ2-7,many,TRBV29-1,NA,CSVRTPRGGEFYEQYF,TGCAGCGTTCGAACCCCCCGCGGCGGGGAATTTTACGAGCAGTACTTC
15,TRBJ2-2,once,TRBV5-1,TRBD2,CASSTGTSVNGELFF,TGCGCCAGCAGCACGGGGACTAGCGTTAACGGAGAGCTGTTTTTT
13,TRBJ2-3,few,TRBV29-1,NA,CSVPRAGPDTQYF,TGCAGCGTCCCCCGTGCAGGGCCGGATACGCAGTATTTT
12,TRBJ2-5,many,TRBV20-1,NA,CSARTGLETQYF,TGCAGTGCTAGAACCGGGCTGGAGACCCAGTACTTC
10,TRBJ1-4,many,TRBV29-1,NA,CSVRNEKLFF,TGCAGCGTGCGAAATGAAAAACTGTTTTTT
18,TRBJ2-7,NA,TRBV7-9,NA,CASSPPLQVAGASSEQYF,TGTGCCAGCAGCCCTCCTCTCCAGGTAGCAGGAGCCTCAAGCGAGCAGTACTTC